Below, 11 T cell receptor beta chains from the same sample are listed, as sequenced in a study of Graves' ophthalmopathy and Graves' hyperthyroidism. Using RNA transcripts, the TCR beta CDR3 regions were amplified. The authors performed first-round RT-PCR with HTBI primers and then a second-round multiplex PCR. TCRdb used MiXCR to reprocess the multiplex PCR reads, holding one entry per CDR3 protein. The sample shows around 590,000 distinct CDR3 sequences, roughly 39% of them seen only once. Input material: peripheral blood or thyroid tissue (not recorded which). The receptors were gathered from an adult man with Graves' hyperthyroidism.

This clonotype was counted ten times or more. The CDR3 region is CASSSTATPQHF. For the CDR3, the DNA is TGTGCCAGCAGTAGCACGGCTACGCCCCAGCATTTT. The chain has TRBV12-3 or TRBV12-4 and TRBJ1-5; D gene unclear. The germline V and J ends were trimmed by 5 bases and 9 bases, with 11 bases remaining between them. This CDR3 region has 12 residues.

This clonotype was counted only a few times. The CDR3 DNA reads as TGTGCCAGTAGCGACGGTAGCGGCTCCTCCTACGAGCAGTACTTC. Translation gives CASSDGSGSSYEQYF. The chain joins TRBV19 to TRBJ2-7; D possibly corresponds to TRBD2 (6 bases). CDR3 length: 15 amino acids. The germline V gene encodes CDR1 LNHDA and CDR2 SQIVND (reference sequence). V dropped 6 bases and J dropped 0 bases, with 15 bases sitting between them.

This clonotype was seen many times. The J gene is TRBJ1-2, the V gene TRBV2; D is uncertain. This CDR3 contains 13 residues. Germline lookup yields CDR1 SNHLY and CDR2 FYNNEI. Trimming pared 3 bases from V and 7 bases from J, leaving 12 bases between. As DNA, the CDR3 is TGTGCCAGCAGTGAGGACTCGGGAGGTGGCTACACCTTC. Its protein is CASSEDSGGGYTF.

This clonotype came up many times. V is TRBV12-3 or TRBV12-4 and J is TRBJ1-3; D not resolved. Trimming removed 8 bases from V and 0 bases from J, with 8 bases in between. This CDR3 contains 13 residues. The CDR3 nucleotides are TGTGCCAGCCTCAGTCCCTCTGGAAACACCATATATTTT. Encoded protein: CASLSPSGNTIYF.

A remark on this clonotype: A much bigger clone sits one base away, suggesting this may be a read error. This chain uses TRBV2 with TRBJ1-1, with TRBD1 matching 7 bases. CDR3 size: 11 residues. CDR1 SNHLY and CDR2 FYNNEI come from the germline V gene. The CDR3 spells CTSSDRVSAFF. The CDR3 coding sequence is TGTACCAGCAGTGACAGGGTATCCGCTTTCTTT. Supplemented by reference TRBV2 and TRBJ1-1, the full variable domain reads EPEVTQTPSHQVTQMGQEVILRCVPISNHLYFYWYRQILGQKVEFLVSFYNNEISEKSEIFDDQFSVERPDGSNFTLKIRSTKLEDSAMYFCTSSDRVSAFFGQGTRLTVV.

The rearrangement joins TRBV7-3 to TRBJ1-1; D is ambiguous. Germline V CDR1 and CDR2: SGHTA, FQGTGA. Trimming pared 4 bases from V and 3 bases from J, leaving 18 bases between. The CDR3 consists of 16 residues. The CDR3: CASSSSTGGWDTEAFF. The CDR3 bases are TGTGCCAGCAGCTCCTCTACTGGAGGGTGGGACACTGAAGCTTTCTTT.

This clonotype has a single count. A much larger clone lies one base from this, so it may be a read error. CDR3 DNA: TGTGCCAGCAACGTAGATCTAGGAAACGCTGAAGCTTTCTTT. Amino acid sequence: CASNVDLGNAEAFF. This chain connects TRBV9 to TRBJ1-1, with D hard to call. The germline gives CDR1 SGDLS, CDR2 YYNGEE. This CDR3 region has 14 residues.

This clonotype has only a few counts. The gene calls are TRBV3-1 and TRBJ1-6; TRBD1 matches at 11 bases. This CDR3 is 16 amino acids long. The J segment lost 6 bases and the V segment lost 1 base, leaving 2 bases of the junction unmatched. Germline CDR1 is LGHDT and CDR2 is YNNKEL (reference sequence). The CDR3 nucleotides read TGTGCCAGCAGCCAAGTAGGGACAGGGGGTAATTCACCCCTCCACTTT. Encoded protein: CASSQVGTGGNSPLHF.

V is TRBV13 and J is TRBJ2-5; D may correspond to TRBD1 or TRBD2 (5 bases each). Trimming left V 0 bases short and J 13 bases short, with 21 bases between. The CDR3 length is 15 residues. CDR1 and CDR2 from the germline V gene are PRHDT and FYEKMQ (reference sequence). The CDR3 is CASSLGLGVPGQGYF. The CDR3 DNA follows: TGTGCCAGCAGCTTAGGGCTGGGGGTTCCAGGGCAAGGGTACTTC.

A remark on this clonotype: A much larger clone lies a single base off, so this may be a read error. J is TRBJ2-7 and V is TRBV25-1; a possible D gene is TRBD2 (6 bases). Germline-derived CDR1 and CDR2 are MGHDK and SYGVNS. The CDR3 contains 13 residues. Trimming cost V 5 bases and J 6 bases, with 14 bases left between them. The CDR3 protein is CASSHPGTGEQYF. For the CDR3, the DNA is TGTGCCAGCAGTCACCCCGGGACTGGCGAGCAGTACTTC.

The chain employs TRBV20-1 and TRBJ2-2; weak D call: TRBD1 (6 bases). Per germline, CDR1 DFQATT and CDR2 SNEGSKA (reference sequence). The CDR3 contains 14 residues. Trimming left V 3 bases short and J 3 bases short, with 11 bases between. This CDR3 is CSARGDKDTGELFF. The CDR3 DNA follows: TGCAGTGCTAGGGGGGACAAGGACACCGGGGAGCTGTTTTTT.